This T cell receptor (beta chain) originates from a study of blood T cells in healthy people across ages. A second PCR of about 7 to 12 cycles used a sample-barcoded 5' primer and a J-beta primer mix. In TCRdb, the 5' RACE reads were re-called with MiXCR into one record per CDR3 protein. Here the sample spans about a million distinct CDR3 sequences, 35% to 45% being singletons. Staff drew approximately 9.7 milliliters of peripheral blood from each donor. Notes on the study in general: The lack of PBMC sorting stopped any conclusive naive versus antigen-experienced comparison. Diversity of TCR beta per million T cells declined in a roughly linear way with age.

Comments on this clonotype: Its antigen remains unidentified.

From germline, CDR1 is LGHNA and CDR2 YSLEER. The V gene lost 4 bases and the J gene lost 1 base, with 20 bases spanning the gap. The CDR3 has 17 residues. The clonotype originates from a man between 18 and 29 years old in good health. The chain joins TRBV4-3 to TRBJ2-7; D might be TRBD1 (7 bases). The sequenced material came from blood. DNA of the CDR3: TGCGCCAGCAGCCGGGCGGGACAGCCCCCCTTTTCCTACGAGCAGTACTTC. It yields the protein CASSRAGQPPFSYEQYF.